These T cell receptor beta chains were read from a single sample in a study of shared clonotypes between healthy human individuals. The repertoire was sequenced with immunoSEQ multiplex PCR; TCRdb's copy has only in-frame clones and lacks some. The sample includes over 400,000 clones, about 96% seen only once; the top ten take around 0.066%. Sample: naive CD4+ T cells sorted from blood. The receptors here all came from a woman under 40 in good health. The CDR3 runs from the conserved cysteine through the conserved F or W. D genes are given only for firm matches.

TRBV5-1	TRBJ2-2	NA	TGCGCCAGCCATTATGAGTTTGCGAACACCGGGGAGCTGTTTTTT	CASHYEFANTGELFF
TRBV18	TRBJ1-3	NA	TGTGCCAGCTCCCGGGACGTGGGATCCTACTCTGGAAACACCATATATTTT	CASSRDVGSYSGNTIYF
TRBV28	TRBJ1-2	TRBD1	TGTGCCAGCAGTGCCGCCGGGACAGGGCTGGGGTATGGCTACACCTTC	CASSAAGTGLGYGYTF
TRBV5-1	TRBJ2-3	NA	TGCGCCAGCGGGGCAAGCACAGATACGCAGTATTTT	CASGASTDTQYF
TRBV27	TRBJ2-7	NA	TGTGCCAGCAGGCATGACGGTAGCTCCTACGAGCAGTACTTC	CASRHDGSSYEQYF
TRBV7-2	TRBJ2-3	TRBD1	TGTGCCAGCAGCTTCGAGGGGGCTACGCAGTATTTT	CASSFEGATQYF
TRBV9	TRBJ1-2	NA	TGTGCCAGCAGCGCGGCCCGGGGGGAGGAAGGCTACACCTTC	CASSAARGEEGYTF
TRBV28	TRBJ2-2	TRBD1	TGTGCCAGCAGTTCGACAGGGTCGAACACCGGGGAGCTGTTTTTT	CASSSTGSNTGELFF
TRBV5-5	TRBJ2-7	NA	TGTGCCAGCAGCCTGCGGTCGGGGAGCTACGAGCAGTACTTC	CASSLRSGSYEQYF
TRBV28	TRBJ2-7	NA	TGTGCCAGCCAGGAAAGCGGGACAGATTCCTACGAGCAGTACTTC	CASQESGTDSYEQYF
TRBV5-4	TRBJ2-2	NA	TGTGCCAGCAGCTTAGGGACTAACACCGGGGAGCTGTTTTTT	CASSLGTNTGELFF
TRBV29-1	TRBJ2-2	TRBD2	TGCAGCGCTGGGACTAGCGGGAGAGTGAGCACCGGGGAGCTGTTTTTT	CSAGTSGRVSTGELFF
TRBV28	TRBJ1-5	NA	TGTGCCAGCAGTTGGGACGCCAGCAATCAGCCCCAGCATTTT	CASSWDASNQPQHF
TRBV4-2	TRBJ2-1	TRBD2	TGTGCCAGCAGCCAAGATAAAGCGGGAGCAGACAATGAGCAGTTCTTC	CASSQDKAGADNEQFF
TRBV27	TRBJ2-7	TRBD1	TGTGCCAGCAGTTTACGGGACAGGGGCCCATCCGAGCAGTACTTC	CASSLRDRGPSEQYF
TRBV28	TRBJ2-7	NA	TGTGCCAGCAGTTTATCCGGAGACGAGCAGTACTTC	CASSLSGDEQYF
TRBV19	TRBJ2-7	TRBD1	TGTGCCACTAGAATGGACAGGTCCTACGAGCAGTACTTC	CATRMDRSYEQYF
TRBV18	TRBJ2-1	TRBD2	TGTGCCAGCTCAGCTCCGGGACTAGCGAGGAATGAGCAGTTCTTC	CASSAPGLARNEQFF
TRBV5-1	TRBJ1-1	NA	TGCGCCAGCAGGCGTACAGGAGAACTGAACACTGAAGCTTTCTTT	CASRRTGELNTEAFF
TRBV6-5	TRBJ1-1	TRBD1	TGTGCCAGCGCGACAGGGAGGAGGAACACTGAAGCTTTCTTT	CASATGRRNTEAFF
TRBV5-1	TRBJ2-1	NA	TGCGCCACCCGAGGGAGGCTGAGCGATGAGCAGTTCTTC	CATRGRLSDEQFF
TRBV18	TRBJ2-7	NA	TGTGCCAGCTCCCCCGGTTACGAGCAGTACTTC	CASSPGYEQYF
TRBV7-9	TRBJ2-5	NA	TGTGCCAGCAGCTTTTATTCAGACCAAGAGACCCAGTACTTC	CASSFYSDQETQYF